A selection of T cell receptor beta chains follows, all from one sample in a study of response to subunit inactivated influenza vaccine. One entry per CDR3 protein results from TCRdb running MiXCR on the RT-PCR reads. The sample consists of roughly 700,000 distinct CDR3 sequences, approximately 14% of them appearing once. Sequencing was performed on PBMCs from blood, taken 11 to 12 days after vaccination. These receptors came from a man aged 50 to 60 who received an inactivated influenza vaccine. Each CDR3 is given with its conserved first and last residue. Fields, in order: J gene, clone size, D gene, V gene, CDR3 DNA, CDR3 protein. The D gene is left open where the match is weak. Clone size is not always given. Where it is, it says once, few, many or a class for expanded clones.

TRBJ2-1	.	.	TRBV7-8	TGTGCCAGCAGCGCGAGTCAACTAGCAGCTTACAATGAGCAGTTCTTC	CASSASQLAAYNEQFF
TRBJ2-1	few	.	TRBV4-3	TGCGCCAGCAGTGGGGGAAATAATGAGCAGTTCTTC	CASSGGNNEQFF
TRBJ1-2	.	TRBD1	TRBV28	TGTGCCACCACGGACAGGGTGTATGGCTACACCTTC	CATTDRVYGYTF
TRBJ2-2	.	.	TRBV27	TGTGCCAGCATACCGAATGAAGGCGGGGAGCTGTTTTTT	CASIPNEGGELFF
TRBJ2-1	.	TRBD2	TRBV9	TGTGCCAGCAGCTCAAGACTAGCGGGAGGGGGTGACAATGAGCAGTTCTTC	CASSSRLAGGGDNEQFF
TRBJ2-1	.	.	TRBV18	TGTGCCAGCTCACCACGAGAGGATTTCGATGAGCAGTTCTTC	CASSPREDFDEQFF
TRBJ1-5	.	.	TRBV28	TGTGCCAGCAGTTCAGGGTTCAATCAGCCCCAGCATTTT	CASSSGFNQPQHF
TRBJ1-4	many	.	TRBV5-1	TGCGCCAGCAGCTTCTCCGGGGGCGCGGGTAATGAAAAACTGTTTTTT	CASSFSGGAGNEKLFF
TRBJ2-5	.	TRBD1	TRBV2	TGTGCCAGCAGTCTGGCCGGGACAGGGGGCGCAGAGACCCAGTACTTC	CASSLAGTGGAETQYF
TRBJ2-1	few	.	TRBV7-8	TGTGCCAGCAGCTTAAGGCGGGCCAGCTACAATGAGCAGTTCTTC	CASSLRRASYNEQFF
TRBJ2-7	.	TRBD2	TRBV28	TGTGCCAGCAGTTTCCCCTCTCCGCGGGAGGGATCCTACGAGCAGTACTTC	CASSFPSPREGSYEQYF
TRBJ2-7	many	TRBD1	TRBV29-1	TGCAGCGTTTCGGACAGGGGGCCCGAGCAGTACTTC	CSVSDRGPEQYF
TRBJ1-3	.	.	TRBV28	TGTGCCAGCAGTCCCTGGGGGACTGGAAACACCATATATTTT	CASSPWGTGNTIYF
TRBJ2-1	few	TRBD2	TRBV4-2	TGTGCCAGCAGCCAAGAGAGCGGGGGACCCTTGGGTGAGCAGTTCTTC	CASSQESGGPLGEQFF
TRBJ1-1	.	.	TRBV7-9	TGTGCCAGCAGCTTAGAGACCGTCACTGAAGCTTTCTTT	CASSLETVTEAFF
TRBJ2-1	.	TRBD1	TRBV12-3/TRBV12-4	TGTGCCAGCACGCCTGACAGGGGCCCGACCAATGAGCAGTTCTTC	CASTPDRGPTNEQFF
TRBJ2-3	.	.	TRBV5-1	TGCGCCAGCAGCTTGAGGACAGCGGGCGGGGATACGCAGTATTTT	CASSLRTAGGDTQYF
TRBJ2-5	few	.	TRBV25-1	TGTGCCAGCAGTGCGTGGGGGTTGGAGACCCAGTACTTC	CASSAWGLETQYF
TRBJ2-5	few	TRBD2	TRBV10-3	TGTGCCATCAGTGACGGCGGGGGGTTCCAAGAGACCCAGTACTTC	CAISDGGGFQETQYF
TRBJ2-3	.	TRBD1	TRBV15	TGTGCCACCAGCAGGCCGGGACAGGGGCTCCCCGCAGATACGCAGTATTTT	CATSRPGQGLPADTQYF
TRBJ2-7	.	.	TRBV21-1	TGTGCCAGCAGCCCACCCGGAGGGGGTAAGGGTGAGCAGTACTTC	CASSPPGGGKGEQYF
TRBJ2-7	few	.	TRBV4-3	TGCGCCAGCAGCCAAGATGGTTACAGAAGCTCCTACGAGCAGTACTTC	CASSQDGYRSSYEQYF
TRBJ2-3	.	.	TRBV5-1	TGCGCCAGCAGGCCGGGAATAACAGATACGCAGTATTTT	CASRPGITDTQYF
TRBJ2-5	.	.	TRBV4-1	TGCGCCAGCAGCCAAGGAAGGGGGGGAGAGACCCAGTACTTC	CASSQGRGGETQYF
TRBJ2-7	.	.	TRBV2	TGTGCCAGCAGTGAAGGGGCTAGCCGCGAGCAGTACTTC	CASSEGASREQYF
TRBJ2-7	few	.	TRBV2	TGTGCCAGCAGAGGACAGATTCAAAGCTCCTACGAGCAGTACTTC	CASRGQIQSSYEQYF
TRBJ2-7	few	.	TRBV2	TGTGCCAGTAACCTACAGGGTACCTACGAGCAGTACTTC	CASNLQGTYEQYF
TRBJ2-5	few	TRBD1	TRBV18	TGTGCCAGCTCACCAGAAGGGGGCCTCCAAGAGACCCAGTACTTC	CASSPEGGLQETQYF
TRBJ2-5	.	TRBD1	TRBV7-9	TGTGCCAGCAGCGCCGGGACAGGGCCGTTGGAGACCCAGTACTTC	CASSAGTGPLETQYF
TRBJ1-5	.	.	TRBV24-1	TGTGCCACCAGTGATCCCGGTGGAGGAGATAGCAATCAGCCCCAGCATTTT	CATSDPGGGDSNQPQHF
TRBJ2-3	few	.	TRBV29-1	TGCAGCGGACGTCCCGGGACGGCGGGAAAGGGTACGCAGTATTTT	CSGRPGTAGKGTQYF
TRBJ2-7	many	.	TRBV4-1	TGCGCCAGCAGCCCAATTCGAGAGGATGGTAATGGTAGAAAGCAGTACTTC	CASSPIREDGNGRKQYF
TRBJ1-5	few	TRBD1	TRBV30	TGTGCCTGGAGTGTACAGGGGGGGGCGGGTCAGCCCCAGCATTTT	CAWSVQGGAGQPQHF
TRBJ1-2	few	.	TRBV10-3	TGTGCCACCGGTACAGGGTTGAACGGCTACACCTTC	CATGTGLNGYTF
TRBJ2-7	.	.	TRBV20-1	TGCAGTGCGTCGAAACTGGGCAACTACGAGCAGTACTTC	CSASKLGNYEQYF